A single sample is the source of the 30 T cell receptor beta chains below, sequenced in a study of OX40 agonist ivuxolimab in advanced cancers. Only in-frame clones appear in the TCRdb table, and some are missing; sequencing was by immunoSEQ multiplex PCR. The sample includes around 50,000 clones, around 90% of them seen just once. Sequencing was performed on CD4+ or CD8+ T cells sorted from blood, taken in a trial of the OX40 agonist ivuxolimab. These receptors were collected from an adult with an advanced solid tumor such as melanoma, head and neck, liver or kidney cancer.

This sequence joins TRBV6-1 and TRBJ1-5, with TRBD1 matching over 7 bases. The V gene's germline CDR1 is MNHNS and CDR2 SASEGT. This CDR3 has 14 residues. V lost 1 base to trimming and J lost 5 bases; unmatched junction nucleotides: 2. CDR3 DNA: TGTGCCAGCAGTGAAGGACAGGGCTATCAGCCCCAGCATTTT. Amino acids: CASSEGQGYQPQHF.

The CDR3 here is CASSLPGGIGYTF. DNA of the CDR3: TGTGCCAGCAGTTTGCCAGGGGGTATAGGCTACACCTTC. This chain links TRBV28 with TRBJ1-2; 7 bases are a match to TRBD1. V lost 3 bases, J lost 8 bases, and 6 bases stayed unmatched. This CDR3 spans 13 amino acids. CDR1 is MDHEN and CDR2 is SYDVKM in the germline V gene.

The chain uses TRBV2 and TRBJ1-4; TRBD1 might be the D (5 bases). Germline V gene lookup returns CDR1 SNHLY and CDR2 FYNNEI. V lost 4 bases and J lost 10, with 19 bases in between. The CDR3 runs to 15 residues. The CDR3 DNA sequence: TGTGCCAGCAGTGGCCCGGGGCGCATCGGTGGAAAACTGTTTTTT. Translated: CASSGPGRIGGKLFF.

The J gene is TRBJ2-1, the V gene TRBV5-5, with D unresolved. The V end lost 2 bases, the J end lost 9 bases, and 9 bases lay between the germline ends. The CDR3 runs to 12 residues. The germline V gene has CDR1 SGHKS and CDR2 YYEKEE (reference sequence). The DNA of the CDR3 is TGTGCCAGCAGCTTAAGGGTGGGTGAGCAGTTCTTC. Its protein is CASSLRVGEQFF.

About this clone itself: Other DNA variants within this sample encode the same CDR3. The gene calls are TRBV18 and TRBJ2-7, with D hard to call. The V gene lost 1 base and the J gene lost 3 bases, with 7 bases spanning the gap. This CDR3 is built from 13 residues. The germline V gene has CDR1 KGHSH and CDR2 LQKENI. For the CDR3, the DNA is TGTGCCAGCTCACCACACCCAGACTACGAGCAGTACTTC. It is translated as CASSPHPDYEQYF.

J is TRBJ1-2 and V is TRBV4-2; the D is unclear. The V and J ends lost 4 bases and 4 bases respectively, with 13 bases between them. The CDR3 spans 14 residues. Germline CDR1 LGHNA, CDR2 YNFKEQ. As DNA, the CDR3 is TGTGCCAGCAGCCGAGAAGAGTGGCTCTATGGCTACACCTTC. It translates to CASSREEWLYGYTF.

The chain recombines TRBV10-1 with TRBJ2-2; D is tentatively TRBD1 or TRBD2 (5 bases each). The CDR3 has 14 residues. Trimming removed 3 bases at V and 4 bases at J, with 9 bases between. The V gene's germline CDR1 is WNHNN and CDR2 SYGVQD (reference sequence). CDR3 sequence: CASSDGAGTGELFF. CDR3 nucleotide sequence: TGCGCCAGCAGTGACGGGGCAGGCACCGGGGAGCTGTTTTTT.

The genes are TRBV5-7 and TRBJ2-5, with 13 bases that match TRBD2. TRBV5-7 has ORF status, its function being uncertain. Trimming took 4 bases from V and 4 from J; bases not matched to a gene: 7. There are 16 residues in the CDR3. The chain's CDR3 is CASSGGTSGNGETQYF. CDR3 nucleotide sequence: TGTGCCAGCAGCGGGGGGACTAGCGGGAATGGAGAGACCCAGTACTTC.

This chain connects TRBV6-1 to TRBJ1-5, with no clear D. CDR1 and CDR2 from the germline V gene are MNHNS and SASEGT. This CDR3 comprises 14 residues. V lost 1 base to trimming and J lost 7 bases, with 11 bases between them. In DNA, the CDR3 is TGTGCCAGCAGTGAAGACCCCTCTGGACAGCCCCAGCATTTT. It specifies CASSEDPSGQPQHF.

This chain connects TRBV19 to TRBJ2-5; 10 positions match TRBD2. This CDR3 comprises 16 residues. Germline CDR1 reads LNHDA; CDR2 reads SQIVND (reference sequence). The J segment lost 6 bases and the V segment lost 3 bases, leaving 10 bases of the junction unmatched. The CDR3 DNA reads as TGTGCCAGTAGTATCCAGGGGCTAGCGGGAGAGCAGACCCAGTACTTC. Encoded protein: CASSIQGLAGEQTQYF.

This clone has just one count. The chain is built from TRBV29-1 and TRBJ2-1, with 8 nucleotides matching TRBD1. The CDR3 sequence is 15 residues long. Trimming cost V 0 bases and J 11 bases; bases outside gene matches: 12. Per the germline V gene, CDR1 is SQVTM and CDR2 is ANQGSEA. CDR3 nucleotides: TGCAGCGTTGAAGATCATCACAGGGGGGCGGGTCAGCAGTTCTTC. It yields the protein CSVEDHHRGAGQQFF.

The CDR3 is CASSLVIRDPQYF. The CDR3 DNA is TGTGCCAGCAGCTTAGTGATTAGAGATCCCCAGTACTTC. The rearrangement links TRBV7-6 to TRBJ2-5; D not resolved. Germline V gives CDR1 SGHVS, CDR2 FNYEAQ. The V end was cut by 1 base, the J end by 9 bases, with 12 bases between. The CDR3 consists of 13 residues.

The gene calls are TRBV28 and TRBJ1-4; 10 bases are shared with TRBD1. V was clipped by 5 bases and J by 1 base; unmatched bases: 10. The CDR3 contains 18 residues. The V gene's germline CDR1 is MDHEN and CDR2 SYDVKM. The CDR3 protein is CASSLPFGQGETNEKLFF. DNA for the CDR3: TGTGCCAGCAGTCTCCCATTCGGACAGGGGGAAACTAATGAAAAACTGTTTTTT.

This chain connects TRBV7-5 to TRBJ2-2; the table's D call, TRBD1, was not checked against the DNA. TRBV7-5 has pseudogene status. CDR3 size: 13 residues. The CDR3 sequence is CARSARVSGELFF. As DNA, the CDR3 is TGTGCCAGAAGCGCCAGGGTTTCCGGGGAGCTGTTTTTT.

This sequence joins TRBV5-1 and TRBJ2-7; 12 nucleotides line up with TRBD1. Germline V gives CDR1 SGHRS, CDR2 YFSETQ. The J segment lost 7 bases and the V segment lost 2 bases, leaving 7 bases of the junction unmatched. This CDR3 has 15 amino acids. The CDR3 region has the DNA TGCGCCAGCAGCTTAGGGACAGGGGGCTCGGGAGAGCAGTACTTC. Translated: CASSLGTGGSGEQYF.

The V call is TRBV30, the J call TRBJ2-7; TRBD1 aligns across 8 bases. With V trimmed by 5 bases and J by 3 bases, 12 bases remained unmatched. The germline V gene has CDR1 GTSNPN and CDR2 SVGIG (reference sequence). The CDR3 is made up of 15 amino acids. Here the CDR3 reads CAWSWRDRRRYEQYF. The CDR3 bases are TGTGCCTGGTCTTGGAGGGACAGGCGCCGCTACGAGCAGTACTTC.

The V and J genes are TRBV10-3 and TRBJ2-1, with 8 bases aligning to TRBD2. This CDR3 region has 15 residues. The germline V gene encodes CDR1 ENHRY and CDR2 SYGVKD. Germline trimming cut 6 bases from V and 8 bases from J; bases unmatched to any gene: 12. CDR3 amino acids: CAIRDRDGLADEQFF. Here the CDR3 DNA reads TGTGCCATCAGGGACCGGGACGGACTAGCTGATGAGCAGTTCTTC.

The chain joins TRBV11-3 to TRBJ1-1, with D unresolved. The V and J ends lost 5 bases and 1 base respectively, with 8 bases between them. The CDR3 extends over 13 amino acids. Germline assignment: CDR1 SGHNT and CDR2 YENEEA. CDR3: CASSTESNTEAFF. The CDR3 region has the DNA TGTGCCAGCAGCACTGAATCGAACACTGAAGCTTTCTTT.

The chain employs TRBV28 and TRBJ2-5, with D possibly being TRBD2 (6 bases). The J call may be wrong; the DNA end is better matched by TRBJ2-7. Germline CDR1 is MDHEN and CDR2 is SYDVKM. The CDR3 is made up of 15 amino acids. The chain's CDR3 is CASSPLKREAYEQYF. CDR3 bases: TGTGCCAGCAGTCCCCTGAAAAGGGAGGCCTACGAGCAGTACTTC.

The rearrangement links TRBV6-1 to TRBJ2-3; unclear D gene. The CDR3 totals 14 residues. Germline V gene data show CDR1 as MNHNS and CDR2 as SASEGT. V was trimmed by 10 bases and J by 4 bases, leaving 18 bases between them. In nucleotides, the CDR3 is TGTGCCACAAAAGAACTGGCGAGTGCAGATACGCAGTATTTT. As protein: CATKELASADTQYF.

This clone was recorded once. The genes are TRBV2 and TRBJ2-1; TRBD2 aligns across 8 bases. V lost 9 bases to trimming and J lost 2 bases; unmatched junction nucleotides: 6. Germline assignment: CDR1 SNHLY and CDR2 FYNNEI. The CDR3 extends over 14 amino acids. As DNA, the CDR3 is TGTGCCAGTAACCTAGCGGGTCCCTACAATGAGCAGTTCTTC. It encodes CASNLAGPYNEQFF.

This chain joins TRBV5-1 and TRBJ2-1; tentatively, D is TRBD1 (6 bases). V dropped 0 bases and J dropped 6 bases, with 13 bases sitting between them. Germline V gene data show CDR1 as SGHRS and CDR2 as YFSETQ. This CDR3 comprises 15 residues. CDR3 amino acids: CASSLVGGESNEQFF. CDR3 coding DNA: TGCGCCAGCAGCTTGGTAGGGGGAGAGAGCAATGAGCAGTTCTTC.

The rearrangement uses TRBV12-5 and TRBJ2-1; 10 bases map to TRBD2. CDR3 size: 14 residues. V shed 5 bases and J 6 bases; nucleotides not matched to a gene: 4. CDR1 LGHNT and CDR2 FRNRAP come from the germline V gene. CDR3 amino acids: CASGVAGGGNEQFF. CDR3 bases: TGTGCTAGTGGTGTAGCGGGAGGTGGCAATGAGCAGTTCTTC.

CDR3 bases: TGTGCCAGCAGCTTGGACAGGGGAGGAAGCTATGGCTACACCTTC. Its protein product is CASSLDRGGSYGYTF. The rearrangement links TRBV5-4 to TRBJ1-2, with 7 bases aligning to TRBD1. V lost 0 bases, J lost 4 bases, and 6 bases stayed unmatched. CDR3 size: 15 residues. The germline CDR1 and CDR2 sequences are SGHNT and YYREEE (reference sequence).

This chain uses TRBV5-1 with TRBJ2-3, with no clear D. This CDR3 is built from 15 residues. Germline CDR1 reads SGHRS; CDR2 reads YFSETQ. V was shortened by 4 bases and J by 2 bases, with 14 bases between the two germline ends. CDR3 in amino acids: CASSPEVGDTDTQYF. Written as DNA, the CDR3 is TGCGCCAGCAGCCCGGAAGTTGGGGACACAGATACGCAGTATTTT. Together with reference TRBV5-1 and TRBJ2-3, the CDR3 gives the full variable domain: KAGVTQTPRYLIKTRGQQVTLSCSPISGHRSVSWYQQTPGQGLQFLFEYFSETQRNKGNFPGRFSGRQFSNSRSEMNVSTLELGDSALYLCASSPEVGDTDTQYFGPGTRLTVL.

This sequence joins TRBV18 and TRBJ2-5; no clear D. V was trimmed by 1 base and J by 5 bases, leaving 11 bases between them. The CDR3 covers 14 residues. Per the germline V gene, CDR1 is KGHSH and CDR2 is LQKENI. The CDR3 bases are TGTGCCAGCTCACCACTACCCCTAGGCGAGACCCAGTACTTC. Translated, it gives CASSPLPLGETQYF.

Only a few counts were recorded for this clone. The gene calls are TRBV7-9 and TRBJ2-6; D gene ambiguous. Germline assignment: CDR1 SEHNR and CDR2 FQNEAQ (reference sequence). The V end was cut by 5 bases, the J end by 0 bases, with 14 bases between. CDR3 size: 17 residues. The CDR3 loop reads CASSRPAFHSGANVLTF. DNA for the CDR3: TGTGCCAGCAGCCGGCCGGCTTTCCACTCTGGGGCCAACGTCCTGACTTTC.

This clone was detected once. The chain has TRBV10-3 and TRBJ1-3; no clear D gene. The CDR3 contains 13 residues. Between the trimmed V and J ends, which lost 5 bases and 1 base, there was a span of 6 bases. Germline V gene data show CDR1 as ENHRY and CDR2 as SYGVKD. For the CDR3, the DNA is TGTGCCATCAGTTCGGGATCTGGAAACACCATATATTTT. It codes for CAISSGSGNTIYF.

This rearrangement joins TRBV19 to TRBJ2-7; 7 nucleotides align to TRBD2. V gave up 2 bases and J gave up 2 bases; unmatched junction bases: 3. Germline loops: CDR1 LNHDA, CDR2 SQIVND (reference sequence). The CDR3 is 14 amino acids. The CDR3 nucleotides read TGTGCCAGTAGTATATCCCTAGCGGCCTACGAGCAGTACTTC. It encodes CASSISLAAYEQYF.

The gene calls are TRBV2 and TRBJ1-1; possible D gene TRBD1, 6 bases. The germline CDR1 and CDR2 sequences are SNHLY and FYNNEI. Trimming pared 2 bases from V and 8 bases from J, leaving 15 bases between. This CDR3 is built from 14 residues. CDR3 in DNA: TGTGCCAGCAGTGAACAGGGGTTCCAAGCGGAAGCTTTCTTT. Encoded protein: CASSEQGFQAEAFF.